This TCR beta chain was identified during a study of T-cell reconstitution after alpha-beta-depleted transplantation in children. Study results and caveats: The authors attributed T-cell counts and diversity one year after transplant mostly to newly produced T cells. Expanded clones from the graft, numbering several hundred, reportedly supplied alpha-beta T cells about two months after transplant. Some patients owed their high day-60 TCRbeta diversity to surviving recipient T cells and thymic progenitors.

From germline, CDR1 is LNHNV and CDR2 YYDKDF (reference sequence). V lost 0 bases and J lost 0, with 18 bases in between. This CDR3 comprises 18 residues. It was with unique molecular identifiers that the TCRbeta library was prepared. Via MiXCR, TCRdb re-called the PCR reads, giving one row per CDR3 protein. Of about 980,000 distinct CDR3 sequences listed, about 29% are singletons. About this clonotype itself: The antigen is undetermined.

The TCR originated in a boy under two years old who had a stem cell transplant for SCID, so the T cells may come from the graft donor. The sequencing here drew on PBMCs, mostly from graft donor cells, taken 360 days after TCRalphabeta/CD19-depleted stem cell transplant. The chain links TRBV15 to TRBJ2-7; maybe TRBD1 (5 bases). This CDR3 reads CATSRDRGDSRSSYEQYF. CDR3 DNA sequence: TGTGCCACCAGCAGAGATAGGGGCGACAGCAGGAGCTCCTACGAGCAGTACTTC.